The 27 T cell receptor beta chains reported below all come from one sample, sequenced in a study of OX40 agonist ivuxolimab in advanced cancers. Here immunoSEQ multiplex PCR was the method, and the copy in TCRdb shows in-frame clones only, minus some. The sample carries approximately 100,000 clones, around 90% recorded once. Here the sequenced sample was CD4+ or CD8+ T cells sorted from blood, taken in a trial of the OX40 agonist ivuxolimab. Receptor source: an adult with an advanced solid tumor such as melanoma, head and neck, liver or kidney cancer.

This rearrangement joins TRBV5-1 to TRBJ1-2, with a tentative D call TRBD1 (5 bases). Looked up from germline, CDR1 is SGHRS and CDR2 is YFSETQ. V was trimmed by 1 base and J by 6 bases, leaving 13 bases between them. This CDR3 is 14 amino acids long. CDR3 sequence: CASSLFGASNGYTF. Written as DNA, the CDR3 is TGCGCCAGCAGCTTGTTCGGGGCGTCTAATGGCTACACCTTC.

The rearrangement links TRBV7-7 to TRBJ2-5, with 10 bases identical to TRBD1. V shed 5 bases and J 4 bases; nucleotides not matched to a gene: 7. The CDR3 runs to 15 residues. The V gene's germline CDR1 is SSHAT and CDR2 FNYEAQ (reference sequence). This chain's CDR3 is CASSLGTGAPETQYF. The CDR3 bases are TGTGCCAGCAGCCTCGGGACAGGGGCCCCAGAGACCCAGTACTTC.

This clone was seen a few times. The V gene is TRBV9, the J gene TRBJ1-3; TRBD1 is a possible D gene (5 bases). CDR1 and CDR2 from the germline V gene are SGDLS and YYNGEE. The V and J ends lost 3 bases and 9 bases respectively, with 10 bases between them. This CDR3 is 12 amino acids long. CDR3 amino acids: CASSAFQGTIYF. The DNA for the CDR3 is TGTGCCAGCAGCGCCTTCCAGGGCACCATATATTTT.

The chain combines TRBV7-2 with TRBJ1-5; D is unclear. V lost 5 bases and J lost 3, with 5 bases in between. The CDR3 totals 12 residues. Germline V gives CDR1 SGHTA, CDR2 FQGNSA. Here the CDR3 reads CASSPPNQPQHF. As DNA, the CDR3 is TGTGCCAGCAGCCCCCCCAATCAGCCCCAGCATTTT. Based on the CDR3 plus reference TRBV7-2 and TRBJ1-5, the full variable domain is GAGVSQSPSNKVTEKGKDVELRCDPISGHTALYWYRQSLGQGLEFLIYFQGNSAPDKSGLPSDRFSAERTGGSVSTLTIQRTQQEDSAVYLCASSPPNQPQHFGDGTRLSIL.

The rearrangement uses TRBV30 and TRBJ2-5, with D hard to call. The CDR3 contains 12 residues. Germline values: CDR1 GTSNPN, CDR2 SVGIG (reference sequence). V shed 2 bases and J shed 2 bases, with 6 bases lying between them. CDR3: CAWSPRQETQYF. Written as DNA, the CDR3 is TGTGCCTGGAGTCCGAGACAAGAGACCCAGTACTTC.

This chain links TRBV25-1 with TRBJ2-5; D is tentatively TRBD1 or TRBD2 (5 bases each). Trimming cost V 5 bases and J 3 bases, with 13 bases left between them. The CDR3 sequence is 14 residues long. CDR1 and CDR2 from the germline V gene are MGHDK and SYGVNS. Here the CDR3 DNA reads TGTGCCAGCAGTTCTTGGGGACCTGAAGAGACCCAGTACTTC. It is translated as CASSSWGPEETQYF.

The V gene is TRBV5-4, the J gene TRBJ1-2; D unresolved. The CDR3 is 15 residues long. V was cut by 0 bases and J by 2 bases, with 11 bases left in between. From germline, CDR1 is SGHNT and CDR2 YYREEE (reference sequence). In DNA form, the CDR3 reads TGTGCCAGCAGCTTGGAAATGGGGTTAAACTATGGCTACACCTTC. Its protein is CASSLEMGLNYGYTF.

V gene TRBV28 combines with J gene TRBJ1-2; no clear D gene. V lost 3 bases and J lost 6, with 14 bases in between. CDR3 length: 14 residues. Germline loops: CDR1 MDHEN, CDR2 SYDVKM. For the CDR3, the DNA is TGTGCCAGCAGTTTTATAGGGAAAAAAGATGGCTACACCTTC. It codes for CASSFIGKKDGYTF.

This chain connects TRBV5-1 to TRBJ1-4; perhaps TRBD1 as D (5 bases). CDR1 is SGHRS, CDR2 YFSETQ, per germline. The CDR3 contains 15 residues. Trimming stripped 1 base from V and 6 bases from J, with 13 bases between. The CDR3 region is CASSLQGGDDEKLFF. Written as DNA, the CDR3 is TGCGCCAGCAGCTTGCAGGGCGGGGATGATGAAAAACTGTTTTTT. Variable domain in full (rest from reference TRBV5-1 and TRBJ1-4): KAGVTQTPRYLIKTRGQQVTLSCSPISGHRSVSWYQQTPGQGLQFLFEYFSETQRNKGNFPGRFSGRQFSNSRSEMNVSTLELGDSALYLCASSLQGGDDEKLFFGSGTQLSVL.

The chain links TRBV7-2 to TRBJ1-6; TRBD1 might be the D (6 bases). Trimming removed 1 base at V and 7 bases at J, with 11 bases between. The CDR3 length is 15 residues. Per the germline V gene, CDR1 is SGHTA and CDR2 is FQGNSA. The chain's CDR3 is CASSLGRQGNSPLHF. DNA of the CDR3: TGTGCCAGCAGCTTAGGAAGGCAGGGGAATTCACCCCTCCACTTT. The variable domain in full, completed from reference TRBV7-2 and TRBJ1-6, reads GAGVSQSPSNKVTEKGKDVELRCDPISGHTALYWYRQSLGQGLEFLIYFQGNSAPDKSGLPSDRFSAERTGGSVSTLTIQRTQQEDSAVYLCASSLGRQGNSPLHFGNGTRLTVT.

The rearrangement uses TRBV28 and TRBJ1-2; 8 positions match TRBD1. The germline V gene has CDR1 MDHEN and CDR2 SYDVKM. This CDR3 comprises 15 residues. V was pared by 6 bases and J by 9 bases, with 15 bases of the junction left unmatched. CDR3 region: CASRGEMDRVGSYTF. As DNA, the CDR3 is TGTGCCAGCAGGGGAGAAATGGACAGGGTCGGGAGCTACACCTTC.

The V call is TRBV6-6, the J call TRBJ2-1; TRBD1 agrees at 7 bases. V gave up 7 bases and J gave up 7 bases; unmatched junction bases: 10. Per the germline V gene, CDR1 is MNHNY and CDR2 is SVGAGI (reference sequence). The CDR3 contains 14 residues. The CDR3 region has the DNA TGTGCCAGCATTGAGAGACAGGGTATTAATGAGCAGTTCTTC. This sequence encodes CASIERQGINEQFF.

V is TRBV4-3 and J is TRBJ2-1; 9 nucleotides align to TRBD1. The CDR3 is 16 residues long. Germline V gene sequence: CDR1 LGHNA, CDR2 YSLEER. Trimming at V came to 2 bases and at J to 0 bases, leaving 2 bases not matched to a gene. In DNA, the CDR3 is TGCGCCAGCAGCCAAACAGGGGGCGGCTCCTACAATGAGCAGTTCTTC. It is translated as CASSQTGGGSYNEQFF.

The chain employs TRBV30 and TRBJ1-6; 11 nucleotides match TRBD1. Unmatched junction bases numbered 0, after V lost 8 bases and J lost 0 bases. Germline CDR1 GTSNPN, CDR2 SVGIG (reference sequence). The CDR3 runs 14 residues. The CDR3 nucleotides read TGTGCCGGGACAGGGGGCTCCTATAATTCACCCCTCCACTTT. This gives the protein CAGTGGSYNSPLHF. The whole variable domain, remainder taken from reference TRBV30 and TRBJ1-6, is SQTIHQWPATLVQPVGSPLSLECTVEGTSNPNLYWYRQAAGRGLQLLFYSVGIGQISSEVPQNLSASRPQDRQFILSSKKLLLSDSGFYLCAGTGGSYNSPLHFGNGTRLTVT.

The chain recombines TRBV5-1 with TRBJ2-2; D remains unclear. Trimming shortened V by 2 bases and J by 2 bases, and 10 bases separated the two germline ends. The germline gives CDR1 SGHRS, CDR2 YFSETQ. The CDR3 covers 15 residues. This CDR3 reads CASSFNRLNTGELFF. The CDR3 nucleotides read TGCGCCAGCAGCTTTAACAGATTAAACACCGGGGAGCTGTTTTTT.

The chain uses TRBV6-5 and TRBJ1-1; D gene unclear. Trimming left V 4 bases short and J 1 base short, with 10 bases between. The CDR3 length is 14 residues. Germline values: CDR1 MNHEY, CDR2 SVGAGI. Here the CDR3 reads CASSSSSANTEAFF. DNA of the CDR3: TGTGCCAGCAGTTCGTCTTCGGCGAACACTGAAGCTTTCTTT.

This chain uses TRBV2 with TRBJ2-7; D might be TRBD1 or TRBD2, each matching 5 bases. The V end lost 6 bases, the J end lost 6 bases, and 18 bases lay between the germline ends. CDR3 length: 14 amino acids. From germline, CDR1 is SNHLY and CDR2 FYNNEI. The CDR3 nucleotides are TGTGCCAGCAGGGGGGACGGCGTTTTGGGCGAGCAGTACTTC. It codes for CASRGDGVLGEQYF. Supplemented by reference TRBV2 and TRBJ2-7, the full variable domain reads EPEVTQTPSHQVTQMGQEVILRCVPISNHLYFYWYRQILGQKVEFLVSFYNNEISEKSEIFDDQFSVERPDGSNFTLKIRSTKLEDSAMYFCASRGDGVLGEQYFGPGTRLTVT.

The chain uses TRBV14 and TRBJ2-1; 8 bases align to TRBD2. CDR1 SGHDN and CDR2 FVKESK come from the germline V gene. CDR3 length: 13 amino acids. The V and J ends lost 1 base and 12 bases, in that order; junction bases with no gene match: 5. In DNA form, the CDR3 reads TGTGCCAGCAGCCAAGGTTACGCGGGGGGGCAGTTCTTC. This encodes CASSQGYAGGQFF.

CDR3 DNA: TGTGCCAGTAATCCGATAGGAACAGGGGTCGACAATCAGCCCCAGCATTTT. Amino acids: CASNPIGTGVDNQPQHF. The V and J genes are TRBV19 and TRBJ1-5, with 7 bases fitting TRBD1. Germline CDR1 and CDR2: LNHDA and SQIVND (reference sequence). The CDR3 length is 17 residues. V lost 7 bases, J lost 3 bases, and 15 bases stayed unmatched.

CDR3 sequence (DNA): TGTGCCAGCAGCTTAGCGACCGGGCCTGGAAACACCATATATTTT. Translating it yields CASSLATGPGNTIYF. The rearrangement joins TRBV7-9 to TRBJ1-3; D ambiguous. The ends were cut back, 0 bases at V and 2 bases at J, with 8 bases in the middle. This CDR3 region has 15 residues. Germline V gene sequence: CDR1 SEHNR, CDR2 FQNEAQ (reference sequence). The full variable domain, completed using reference TRBV7-9 and TRBJ1-3, is DTGVSQNPRHKITKRGQNVTFRCDPISEHNRLYWYRQTLGQGPEFLTYFQNEAQLEKSRLLSDRFSAERPKGSFSTLEIQRTEQGDSAMYLCASSLATGPGNTIYFGEGSWLTVV.

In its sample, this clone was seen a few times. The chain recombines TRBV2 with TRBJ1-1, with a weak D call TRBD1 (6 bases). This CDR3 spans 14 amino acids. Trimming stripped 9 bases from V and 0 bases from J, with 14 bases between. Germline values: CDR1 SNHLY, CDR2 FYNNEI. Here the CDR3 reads CASRQEGMNTEAFF. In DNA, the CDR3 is TGTGCCAGTCGACAGGAGGGGATGAACACTGAAGCTTTCTTT.

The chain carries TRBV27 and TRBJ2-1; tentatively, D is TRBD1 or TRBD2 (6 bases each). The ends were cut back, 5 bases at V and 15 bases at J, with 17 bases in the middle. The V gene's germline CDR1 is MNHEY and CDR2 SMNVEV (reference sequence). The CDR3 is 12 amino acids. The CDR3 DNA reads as TGTGCCAGCAGTCTACCGGGACGGGGGCGGTTCTTC. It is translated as CASSLPGRGRFF.

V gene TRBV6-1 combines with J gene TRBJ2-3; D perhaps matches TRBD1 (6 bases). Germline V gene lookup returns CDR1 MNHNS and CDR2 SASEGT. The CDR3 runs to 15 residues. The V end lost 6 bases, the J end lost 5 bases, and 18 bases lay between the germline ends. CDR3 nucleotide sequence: TGTGCCAGCAGACCAGGGGCTGGAGTAGTAGATACGCAGTATTTT. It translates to CASRPGAGVVDTQYF.

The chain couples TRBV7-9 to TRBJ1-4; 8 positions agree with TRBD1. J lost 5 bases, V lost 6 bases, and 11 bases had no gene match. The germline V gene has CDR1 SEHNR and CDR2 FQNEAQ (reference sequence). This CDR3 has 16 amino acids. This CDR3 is CASRQSTGGYNEKLFF. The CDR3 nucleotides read TGTGCCAGCAGACAGTCAACAGGGGGATACAATGAAAAACTGTTTTTT.

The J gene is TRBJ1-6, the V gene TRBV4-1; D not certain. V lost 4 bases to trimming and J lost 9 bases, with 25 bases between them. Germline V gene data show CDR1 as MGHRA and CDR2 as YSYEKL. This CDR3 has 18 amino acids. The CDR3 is CASSRIGADRESASPLHF. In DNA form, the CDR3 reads TGCGCCAGCAGCCGCATAGGTGCAGATCGTGAGTCGGCTTCACCCCTCCACTTT.

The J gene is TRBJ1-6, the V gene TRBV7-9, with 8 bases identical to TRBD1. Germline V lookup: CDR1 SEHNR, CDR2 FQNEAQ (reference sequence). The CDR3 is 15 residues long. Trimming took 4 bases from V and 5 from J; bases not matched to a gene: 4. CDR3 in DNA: TGTGCCAGCAGCTCCAGACAGGGGAATAATTCACCCCTCCACTTT. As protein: CASSSRQGNNSPLHF.

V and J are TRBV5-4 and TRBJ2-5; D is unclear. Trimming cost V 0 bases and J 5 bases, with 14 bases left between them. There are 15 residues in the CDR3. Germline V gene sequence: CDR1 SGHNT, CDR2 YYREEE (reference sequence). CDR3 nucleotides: TGTGCCAGCAGCTTGGCCGGCCCCTTGGGCGAGACCCAGTACTTC. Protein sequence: CASSLAGPLGETQYF.